This entry features one TCR beta chain sequence. The record originates from a study of CD8 T cells in Susac syndrome. Reverse transcription used roughly 0.45 to 1 ug RNA and random hexamers. TCRdb analysed the immunoSEQ multiplex PCR reads with MiXCR anew, one entry per CDR3 protein. Among around 230,000 distinct CDR3 sequences listed, about 96% were seen once. Sample: CD4+ T cells from PBMCs. The TCR sequence derives from a human donor with Susac syndrome.

CDR3 loop: CASSPEPGGRDFF. DNA of the CDR3: TGTGCCAGCAGCCCAGAACCCGGGGGGAGGGATTTCTTT. This rearrangement joins TRBV7-8 to TRBJ1-1; tentatively, D is TRBD1 (5 bases). V lost 5 bases to trimming and J lost 13 bases, with 20 bases between them. The V gene's germline CDR1 is SGHVS and CDR2 FQNEAQ. This CDR3 spans 13 amino acids.